The rows below give T cell receptor beta chains drawn from one sample of a study of PD-1 blockade in mismatch repair-deficient tumors. TCRdb's copy holds only in-frame clones and misses some; the assay was immunoSEQ multiplex PCR. The table records 40,000 to 65,000 clones, more than 65% of them present only once. The material was peripheral blood, obtained approximately 18 weeks after starting pembrolizumab. These receptor sequences come from an adult with mismatch repair-deficient cancer. CDR3s include the opening cysteine and the closing phenylalanine or tryptophan. A D gene is named only where the DNA matches it firmly. Clone size is shown for a subset of rows, as once, few, many or a class of expanded clone.

V gene,D gene,J gene,clone size,CDR3 protein,CDR3 DNA
TRBV11-3,-,TRBJ2-3,once,CASSHPATDTQYF,TGTGCCAGCAGCCACCCGGCGACAGATACGCAGTATTTT
TRBV19,-,TRBJ1-4,few,CASTLKGQFNEKLFF,TGTGCCAGTACTCTAAAGGGGCAGTTTAATGAAAAACTGTTTTTT
TRBV11-1,-,TRBJ2-1,-,CASSRTKRGTAEQFF,TGTGCCAGCAGCCGCACGAAGAGGGGTACGGCCGAGCAGTTCTTC
TRBV7-2,-,TRBJ1-4,-,CASSLGGLGEKLFF,TGTGCCAGCAGCTTAGGGGGGCTGGGTGAAAAACTGTTTTTT
TRBV5-6,TRBD1,TRBJ2-5,-,CASSHRQGANTQYF,TGTGCCAGCAGCCACCGACAGGGGGCTAATACCCAGTACTTC
TRBV28,-,TRBJ2-7,-,CASSLARTYEQYF,TGTGCCAGCAGTTTGGCCAGAACCTACGAGCAGTACTTC
TRBV5-6,TRBD1,TRBJ2-6,-,CASSRRGLGANVLTF,TGTGCCAGCAGTCGCAGGGGGCTCGGGGCCAACGTCCTGACTTTC
TRBV4-1,-,TRBJ2-2,-,CASSQDLRVRDTGELFF,TGCGCCAGCAGCCAAGATCTCAGGGTACGGGACACCGGGGAGCTGTTTTTT
TRBV29-1,-,TRBJ2-3,-,CSVLGPSTDTQYF,TGCAGCGTTTTGGGGCCCAGCACAGATACGCAGTATTTT
TRBV7-9,-,TRBJ2-7,-,CASSTTVGHPYEQYF,TGTGCCAGCAGCACGACGGTGGGACATCCATACGAGCAGTACTTC
TRBV9,-,TRBJ2-3,once,CASSVVGTPDTQYF,TGTGCCAGCAGCGTAGTAGGGACCCCAGATACGCAGTATTTT
TRBV30,TRBD2,TRBJ2-3,-,CAWGWSGTSTDTQYF,TGTGCCTGGGGGTGGAGCGGGACCTCCACAGATACGCAGTATTTT
TRBV29-1,-,TRBJ2-5,-,CSVDYGQTQYF,TGCAGCGTTGATTATGGCCAGACCCAGTACTTC
TRBV27,-,TRBJ1-5,-,CASKITGTPYSNQPQHF,TGTGCCAGCAAGATAACCGGGACACCCTATAGCAATCAGCCCCAGCATTTT
TRBV18,-,TRBJ2-1,-,CASSTKQGISNEQFF,TGTGCCAGCTCAACTAAACAGGGCATAAGTAATGAGCAGTTCTTC
TRBV9,-,TRBJ2-5,-,CASSVAGRAQETQYF,TGTGCCAGCAGCGTAGCCGGCAGGGCTCAAGAGACCCAGTACTTC
TRBV5-1,-,TRBJ2-7,-,CASSLRDASREQYF,TGCGCCAGCAGCCTCCGGGACGCCTCCCGGGAGCAGTACTTC
TRBV6-1,-,TRBJ2-3,-,CASAWRGESDTQYF,TGTGCCAGCGCCTGGCGCGGGGAGTCAGATACGCAGTATTTT
TRBV27,TRBD1,TRBJ2-7,-,CASSWLQRDRGYEQYF,TGTGCCAGCAGTTGGCTCCAACGGGACAGGGGCTACGAGCAGTACTTC
TRBV7-3,-,TRBJ2-2,-,CASSLTLGNTGELFF,TGTGCCAGCAGCTTAACGCTCGGGAACACCGGGGAGCTGTTTTTT
TRBV12-5,-,TRBJ1-2,-,CASGSVYDRETYGYTF,TGTGCTAGTGGTTCCGTTTACGATCGGGAGACCTATGGCTACACCTTC
TRBV9,-,TRBJ1-1,-,CASSVRGTGTMNTEAFF,TGTGCCAGCAGCGTTAGAGGAACTGGAACAATGAACACTGAAGCTTTCTTT
TRBV18,TRBD2,TRBJ2-5,few,CASSPLTVAGGQETQYF,TGTGCCAGCTCACCCCTTACGGTAGCGGGAGGACAAGAGACCCAGTACTTC
TRBV11-3,TRBD1,TRBJ1-2,-,CASSLRQGNYGYTF,TGTGCCAGCAGCTTAAGACAGGGGAACTATGGCTACACCTTC
TRBV29-1,-,TRBJ1-3,-,CSGLSLGGNTIYF,TGCAGCGGTCTAAGCCTAGGAGGAAACACCATATATTTT
TRBV11-2,-,TRBJ2-1,once,CASSHPGGGMYNEQFF,TGTGCCAGCAGCCACCCTGGGGGAGGAATGTACAATGAGCAGTTCTTC
TRBV11-3,-,TRBJ2-5,once,CASSPRGSSPGPAETQYF,TGTGCCAGCAGCCCCCGAGGATCTTCTCCAGGCCCGGCGGAGACCCAGTACTTC
TRBV7-2,-,TRBJ2-7,-,CASSLIPGDEQYF,TGTGCCAGCAGCTTAATACCTGGGGACGAGCAGTACTTC
TRBV5-1,-,TRBJ2-1,-,CASSFGQNNEQFF,TGCGCCAGCAGCTTCGGACAGAACAATGAGCAGTTCTTC
TRBV4-3,-,TRBJ2-7,-,CASSPRFEPGYEQYF,TGCGCCAGCAGCCCGCGTTTCGAGCCCGGCTACGAGCAGTACTTC
TRBV27,TRBD1,TRBJ1-1,-,CASSSNRGLITEAFF,TGTGCCAGCAGTTCAAACAGGGGGCTGATAACTGAAGCTTTCTTT
TRBV7-6,-,TRBJ2-7,few,CASSPGQGIYEQYF,TGTGCCAGCAGCCCCGGTCAGGGGATCTACGAGCAGTACTTC
TRBV4-1,-,TRBJ2-2,-,CASSPLSVGTNTGELFF,TGCGCCAGCAGCCCGCTTTCTGTCGGAACGAACACCGGGGAGCTGTTTTTT
TRBV6-1,-,TRBJ1-1,-,CASSARQDGTEAFF,TGTGCCAGCAGTGCCCGACAGGATGGGACTGAAGCTTTCTTT
TRBV5-8,-,TRBJ1-2,few,CASSWGSGSNYGYTF,TGTGCCAGCAGCTGGGGATCAGGGAGTAACTATGGCTACACCTTC
TRBV6-6,-,TRBJ2-5,once,CASSRGDQETQYF,TGTGCCAGCTCGAGGGGGGACCAAGAGACCCAGTACTTC
TRBV16,-,TRBJ1-2,-,CASSQDRSNYGYTF,TGTGCCAGCAGCCAGGACAGATCTAACTATGGCTACACCTTC
TRBV6-5,TRBD1,TRBJ2-7,-,CASSYSSTGGSYEQYF,TGTGCCAGCAGTTACTCGAGTACAGGGGGCTCCTACGAGCAGTACTTC
TRBV19,-,TRBJ2-7,-,CASSIGLGYYEQYF,TGTGCCAGTAGTATAGGATTAGGGTACTACGAGCAGTACTTC
TRBV5-1,-,TRBJ1-3,-,CASSLGGYRSGNTIYF,TGCGCCAGCAGCTTGGGCGGGTACAGGTCTGGAAACACCATATATTTT
TRBV27,TRBD2,TRBJ2-3,-,CASSLFSPSGTGDTQYF,TGTGCCAGCAGTTTATTCTCCCCCAGCGGGACTGGAGATACGCAGTATTTT
TRBV19,TRBD1,TRBJ2-3,-,CASSSFDRGWTDTQYF,TGTGCCAGTAGTTCCTTCGACAGGGGGTGGACAGATACGCAGTATTTT
TRBV15,-,TRBJ1-4,-,CATSRPKTGTNEKLFF,TGTGCCACCAGCAGACCGAAAACAGGGACTAATGAAAAACTGTTTTTT
TRBV18,-,TRBJ2-2,-,CASSLMDRTNTGELFF,TGTGCCAGCTCACTTATGGACAGAACGAACACCGGGGAGCTGTTTTTT
TRBV19,-,TRBJ1-2,-,CASSIDRELLGYTF,TGTGCCAGTAGTATAGACAGAGAACTGCTTGGCTACACCTTC
TRBV4-1,TRBD1,TRBJ1-2,-,CASSQGRMDRGYGYTF,TGCGCCAGCAGCCAAGGGCGAATGGACAGGGGGTATGGCTACACCTTC
TRBV9,TRBD2,TRBJ2-7,-,CASSVGSGGPYEQYF,TGTGCCAGCAGCGTAGGGTCGGGAGGGCCCTACGAGCAGTACTTC
TRBV9,TRBD1,TRBJ1-2,-,CASSITGTAPNYGYTF,TGTGCCAGCAGCATTACCGGGACAGCGCCTAACTATGGCTACACCTTC
TRBV19,-,TRBJ1-1,-,CASNRRLNTEAFF,TGTGCCAGTAATCGGAGGTTGAACACTGAAGCTTTCTTT
TRBV6-5,-,TRBJ2-7,once,CASSSGALSYEQYF,TGTGCCAGCAGTTCGGGAGCTCTCTCCTACGAGCAGTACTTC
TRBV9,-,TRBJ2-1,-,CASSEGPPVNEQFF,TGTGCCAGCAGCGAGGGACCGCCTGTAAATGAGCAGTTCTTC
TRBV27,TRBD1,TRBJ2-4,-,CASSSRDRRAGNIQYF,TGTGCCAGCAGTAGCCGGGACAGGCGAGCTGGAAACATTCAGTACTTC
TRBV27,TRBD2,TRBJ2-7,-,CASSLSLLPERAGGIVYEQYF,TGTGCCAGCAGTTTATCGTTGTTACCCGAAAGGGCGGGAGGGATAGTCTACGAGCAGTACTTC